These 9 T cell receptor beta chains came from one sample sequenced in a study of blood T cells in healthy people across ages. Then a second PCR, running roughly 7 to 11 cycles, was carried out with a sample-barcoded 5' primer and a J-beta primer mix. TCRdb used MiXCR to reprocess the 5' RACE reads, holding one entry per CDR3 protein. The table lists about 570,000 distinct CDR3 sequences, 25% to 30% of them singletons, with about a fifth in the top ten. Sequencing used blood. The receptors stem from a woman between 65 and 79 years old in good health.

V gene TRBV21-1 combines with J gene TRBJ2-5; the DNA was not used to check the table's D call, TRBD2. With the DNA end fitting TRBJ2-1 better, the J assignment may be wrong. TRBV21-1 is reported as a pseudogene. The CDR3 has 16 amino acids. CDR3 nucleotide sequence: TGTGCCAGCAGCGAGAAGACTAGCGGGGGGGCCAATGAGCAGTTCTTC. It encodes CASSEKTSGGANEQFF.

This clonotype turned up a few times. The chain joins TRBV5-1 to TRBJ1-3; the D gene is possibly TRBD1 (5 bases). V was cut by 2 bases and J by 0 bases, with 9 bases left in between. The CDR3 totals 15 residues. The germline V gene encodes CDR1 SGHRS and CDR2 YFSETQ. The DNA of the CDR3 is TGCGCCAGCAGCTTCTTGGGGGACTCTGGAAACACCATATATTTT. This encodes CASSFLGDSGNTIYF.

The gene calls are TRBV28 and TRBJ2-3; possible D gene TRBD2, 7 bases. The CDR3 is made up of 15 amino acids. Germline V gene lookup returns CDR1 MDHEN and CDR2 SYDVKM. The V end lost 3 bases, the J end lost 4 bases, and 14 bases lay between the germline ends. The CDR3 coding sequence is TGTGCCAGCAGTTTTCGCAGGGAGGGGGCAGATACGCAGTATTTT. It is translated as CASSFRREGADTQYF. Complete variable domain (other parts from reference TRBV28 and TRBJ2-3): DVKVTQSSRYLVKRTGEKVFLECVQDMDHENMFWYRQDPGLGLRLIYFSYDVKMKEKGDIPEGYSVSREKKERFSLILESASTNQTSMYLCASSFRREGADTQYFGPGTRLTVL.

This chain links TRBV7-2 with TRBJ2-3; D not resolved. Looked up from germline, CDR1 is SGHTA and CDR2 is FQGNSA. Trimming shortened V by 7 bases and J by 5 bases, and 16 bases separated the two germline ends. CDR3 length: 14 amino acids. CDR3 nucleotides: TGTGCCAGCACCCCCAGTCTTTCTGGAGATACGCAGTATTTT. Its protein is CASTPSLSGDTQYF.

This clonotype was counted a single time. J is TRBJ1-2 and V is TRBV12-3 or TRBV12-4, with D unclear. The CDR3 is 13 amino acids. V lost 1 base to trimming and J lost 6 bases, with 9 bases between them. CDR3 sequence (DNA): TGTGCCAGCAGTTTAGGAGGGAAGAATGGCTACACCTTC. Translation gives CASSLGGKNGYTF.

The CDR3: CASSESLESVGETQYF. As DNA, the CDR3 is TGTGCCAGCAGTGAATCGCTGGAAAGCGTCGGGGAGACCCAGTACTTC. The chain employs TRBV2 and TRBJ2-5; no definite D call. The CDR3 contains 16 residues. Germline CDR1 SNHLY, CDR2 FYNNEI. Trimming removed 2 bases at V and 5 bases at J, with 18 bases between.

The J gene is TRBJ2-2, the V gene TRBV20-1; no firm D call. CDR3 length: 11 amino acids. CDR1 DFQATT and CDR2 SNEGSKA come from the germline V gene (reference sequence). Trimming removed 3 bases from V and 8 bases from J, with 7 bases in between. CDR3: CSASPGGELFF. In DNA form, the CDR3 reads TGCAGTGCTAGTCCCGGAGGGGAGCTGTTTTTT.

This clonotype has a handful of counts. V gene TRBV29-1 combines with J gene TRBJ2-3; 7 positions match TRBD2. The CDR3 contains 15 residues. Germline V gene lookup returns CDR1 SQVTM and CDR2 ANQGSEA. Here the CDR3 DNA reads TGCAGTTCTCGCGGGGGTAGAGCCTTCACAGATACGCAGTATTTT. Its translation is CSSRGGRAFTDTQYF.

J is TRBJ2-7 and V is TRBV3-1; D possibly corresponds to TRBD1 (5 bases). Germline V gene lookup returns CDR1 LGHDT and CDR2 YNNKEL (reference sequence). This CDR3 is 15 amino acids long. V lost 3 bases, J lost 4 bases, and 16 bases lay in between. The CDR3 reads CASSQVLLDSYEQYF. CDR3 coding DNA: TGTGCCAGCAGCCAGGTACTTCTCGACAGTTACGAGCAGTACTTC.